This is a list of T cell receptor beta chains from one sample in a study of metastatic and nonmetastatic thyroid tumors. Through MiXCR, TCRdb re-clonotyped the PCR reads. The sample lists around 26,000 clones, about 15% occurring once. Sequenced material: blood. These receptors were collected from a female donor with papillary thyroid cancer or a benign thyroid nodule (not recorded which). Some clones in this sample may be carry-over from other donors' samples. The CDR3 runs from the conserved cysteine through the conserved F or W. The D gene is left open where the match is weak. Only some rows state a clone size, as once, few, many or a class for expanded clones.

CDR3 length: 14; D gene: NA; V gene: TRBV28; clone size: many; J gene: TRBJ2-3; CDR3 DNA: TGTGCCAGCAGTCGAACGAACGGGGCAGATACGCAGTATTTT; CDR3 protein: CASSRTNGADTQYF
CDR3 length: 15; D gene: NA; V gene: TRBV15; clone size: many; J gene: TRBJ1-2; CDR3 DNA: TGTGCCACCCGACGGGGGGGGAGAGGGGAGTATGGCTACACCTTC; CDR3 protein: CATRRGGRGEYGYTF
CDR3 length: 13; D gene: NA; V gene: TRBV19; clone size: many; J gene: TRBJ1-1; CDR3 DNA: TGTGCCAGTAGTGGGCAGGGGTATCCTGAAGCTTTCTTT; CDR3 protein: CASSGQGYPEAFF
CDR3 length: 15; D gene: TRBD2; V gene: TRBV19; clone size: few; J gene: TRBJ2-7; CDR3 DNA: TGTGCCAGTAGTACCACTAGCGGAATTCCCTACGAGCAGTACTTC; CDR3 protein: CASSTTSGIPYEQYF
CDR3 length: 14; D gene: NA; V gene: TRBV30; clone size: NA; J gene: TRBJ1-1; CDR3 DNA: TGTGCCTGGAGGGGGGGTCAGACAAACACTGAAGCTTTCTTT; CDR3 protein: CAWRGGQTNTEAFF
CDR3 length: 16; D gene: NA; V gene: TRBV12-3/TRBV12-4; clone size: few; J gene: TRBJ2-2; CDR3 DNA: TGTGCCAGCAGTTTAGTCGGCGGTAGTCACACCGGGGAACTGTTTTTT; CDR3 protein: CASSLVGGSHTGELFF
CDR3 length: 16; D gene: NA; V gene: TRBV18; clone size: NA; J gene: TRBJ1-1; CDR3 DNA: TGTGCCAGCTCACAAACTAGTTCACACGTAAACACTGAAGCTTTCTTT; CDR3 protein: CASSQTSSHVNTEAFF
CDR3 length: 14; D gene: NA; V gene: TRBV28; clone size: many; J gene: TRBJ1-1; CDR3 DNA: TGTGCCAGCAGTTATCGACAGGTTGGCACTGAAGCTTTCTTT; CDR3 protein: CASSYRQVGTEAFF
CDR3 length: 15; D gene: TRBD2; V gene: TRBV6-1; clone size: medium-sized; J gene: TRBJ2-1; CDR3 DNA: TGTGCCAGCAGGTCCCAGCGGGAGGTCAGGGATGAGCAGTTCTTC; CDR3 protein: CASRSQREVRDEQFF
CDR3 length: 13; D gene: NA; V gene: TRBV20-1; clone size: many; J gene: TRBJ1-5; CDR3 DNA: TGCAGTGCGATGGACGGCAGCAATCAGCCCCAGCATTTT; CDR3 protein: CSAMDGSNQPQHF
CDR3 length: 13; D gene: NA; V gene: TRBV30; clone size: NA; J gene: TRBJ1-5; CDR3 DNA: TGTGCCTGGAGTAGTCAGGTTGGCCAGCCCCAGCATTTT; CDR3 protein: CAWSSQVGQPQHF
CDR3 length: 14; D gene: NA; V gene: TRBV20-1; clone size: many; J gene: TRBJ2-7; CDR3 DNA: TGCAGTGCTAGAGTGGCTGGGACTCTCTACGAGCAGTACTTC; CDR3 protein: CSARVAGTLYEQYF
CDR3 length: 12; D gene: NA; V gene: TRBV30; clone size: many; J gene: TRBJ1-2; CDR3 DNA: TGTGCCTGGAAAATTGGGGGGTATGGCTACACCTTC; CDR3 protein: CAWKIGGYGYTF
CDR3 length: 17; D gene: NA; V gene: TRBV20-1; clone size: NA; J gene: TRBJ2-1; CDR3 DNA: TGCAGTGCTAGAGAGTTGGGAGGGGGTTACTCCTACAATGAGCAGTTCTTC; CDR3 protein: CSARELGGGYSYNEQFF
CDR3 length: 16; D gene: NA; V gene: TRBV11-2; clone size: NA; J gene: TRBJ2-3; CDR3 DNA: TGTGCCAGCAGCACCGGACGGACGGGGTCCCCAGATACGCAGTATTTT; CDR3 protein: CASSTGRTGSPDTQYF